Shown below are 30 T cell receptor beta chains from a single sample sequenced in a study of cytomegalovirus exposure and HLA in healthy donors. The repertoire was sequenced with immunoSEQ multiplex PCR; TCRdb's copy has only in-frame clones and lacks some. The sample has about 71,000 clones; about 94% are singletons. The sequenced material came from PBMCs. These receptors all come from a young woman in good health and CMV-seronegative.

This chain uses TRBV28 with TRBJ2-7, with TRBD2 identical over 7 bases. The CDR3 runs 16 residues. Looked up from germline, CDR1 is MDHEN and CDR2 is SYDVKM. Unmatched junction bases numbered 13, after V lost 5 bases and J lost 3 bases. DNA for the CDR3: TGTGCCAGCAGTCCGCCTGGGCTAGCGGACGTCTACGAGCAGTACTTC. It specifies CASSPPGLADVYEQYF.

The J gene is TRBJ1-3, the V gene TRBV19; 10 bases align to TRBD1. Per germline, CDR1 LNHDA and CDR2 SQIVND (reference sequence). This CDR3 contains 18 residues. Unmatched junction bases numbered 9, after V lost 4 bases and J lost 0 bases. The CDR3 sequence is CASSTTTGQGSSGNTIYF. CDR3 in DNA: TGTGCCAGTAGTACGACCACGGGACAGGGGAGCTCTGGAAACACCATATATTTT.

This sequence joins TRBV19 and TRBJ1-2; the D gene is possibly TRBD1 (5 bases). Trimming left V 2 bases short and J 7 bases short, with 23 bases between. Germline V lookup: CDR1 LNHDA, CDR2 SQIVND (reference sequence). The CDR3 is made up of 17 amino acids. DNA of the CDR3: TGTGCCAGTAGTATATCACCCATCCCGGGACTACCAACTGGCTACACCTTC. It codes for CASSISPIPGLPTGYTF.

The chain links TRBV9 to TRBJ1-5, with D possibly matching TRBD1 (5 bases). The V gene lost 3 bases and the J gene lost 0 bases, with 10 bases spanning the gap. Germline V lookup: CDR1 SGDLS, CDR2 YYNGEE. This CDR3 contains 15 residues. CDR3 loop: CASSGNRLSNQPQHF. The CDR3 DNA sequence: TGTGCCAGCAGCGGTAACAGGCTTAGCAATCAGCCCCAGCATTTT.

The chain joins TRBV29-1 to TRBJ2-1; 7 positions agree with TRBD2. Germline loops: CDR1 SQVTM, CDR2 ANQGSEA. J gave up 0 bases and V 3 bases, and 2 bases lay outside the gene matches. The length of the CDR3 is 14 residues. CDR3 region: CSVEERDSYNEQFF. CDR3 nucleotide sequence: TGCAGCGTTGAGGAGCGGGACTCCTACAATGAGCAGTTCTTC.

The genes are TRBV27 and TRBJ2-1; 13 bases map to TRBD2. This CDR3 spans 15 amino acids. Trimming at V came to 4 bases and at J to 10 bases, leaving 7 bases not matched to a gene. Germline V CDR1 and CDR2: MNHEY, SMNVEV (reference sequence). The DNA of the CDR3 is TGTGCCAGCAGTTATACTAGCGGGGGGGCCTTGGAGCAGTTCTTC. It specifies CASSYTSGGALEQFF.

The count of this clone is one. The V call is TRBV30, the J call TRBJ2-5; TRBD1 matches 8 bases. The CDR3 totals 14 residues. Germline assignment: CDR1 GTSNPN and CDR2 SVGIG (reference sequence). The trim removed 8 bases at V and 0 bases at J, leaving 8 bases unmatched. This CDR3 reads CAATGQANQETQYF. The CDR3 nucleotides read TGTGCCGCAACGGGACAGGCAAACCAAGAGACCCAGTACTTC.

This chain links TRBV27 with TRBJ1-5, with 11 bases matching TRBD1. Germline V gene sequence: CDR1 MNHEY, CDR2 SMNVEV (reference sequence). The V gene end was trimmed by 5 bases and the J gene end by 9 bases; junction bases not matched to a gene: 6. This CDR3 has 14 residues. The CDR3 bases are TGTGCCAGCAGTCCAAGGACAGGGGGCCGGCCCCAGCATTTT. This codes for CASSPRTGGRPQHF.

DNA of the CDR3: TGTGCCAGCAGTTACGGGACAGCCACTGAAGCTTTCTTT. Its translation is CASSYGTATEAFF. The rearrangement links TRBV6-5 to TRBJ1-1; TRBD1 aligns across 7 bases. Germline CDR1 reads MNHEY; CDR2 reads SVGAGI. The CDR3 is 13 residues long. Germline trimming cut 2 bases from V and 4 bases from J; bases unmatched to any gene: 1.

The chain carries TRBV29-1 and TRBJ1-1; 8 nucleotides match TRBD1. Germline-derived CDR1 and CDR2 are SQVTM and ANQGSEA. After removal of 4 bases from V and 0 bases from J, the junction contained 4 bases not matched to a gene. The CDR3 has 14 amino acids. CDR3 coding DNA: TGCAGCGTTGCGACAGGGGTCATGAACACTGAAGCTTTCTTT. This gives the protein CSVATGVMNTEAFF.

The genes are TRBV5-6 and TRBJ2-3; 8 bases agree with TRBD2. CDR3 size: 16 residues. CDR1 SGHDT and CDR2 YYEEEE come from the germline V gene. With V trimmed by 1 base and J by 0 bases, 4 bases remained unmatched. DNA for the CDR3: TGTGCCAGCAGCTTGTTACTAGCGGCTAGCACAGATACGCAGTATTTT. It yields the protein CASSLLLAASTDTQYF.

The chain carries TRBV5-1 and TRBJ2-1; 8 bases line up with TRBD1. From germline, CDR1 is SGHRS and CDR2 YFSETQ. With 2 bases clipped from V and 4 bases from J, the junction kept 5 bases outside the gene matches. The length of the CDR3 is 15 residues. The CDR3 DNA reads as TGCGCCAGCAGCTTAAGGCAGGGGGCTTACAATGAGCAGTTCTTC. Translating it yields CASSLRQGAYNEQFF. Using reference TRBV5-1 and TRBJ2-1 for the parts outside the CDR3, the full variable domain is KAGVTQTPRYLIKTRGQQVTLSCSPISGHRSVSWYQQTPGQGLQFLFEYFSETQRNKGNFPGRFSGRQFSNSRSEMNVSTLELGDSALYLCASSLRQGAYNEQFFGPGTRLTVL.

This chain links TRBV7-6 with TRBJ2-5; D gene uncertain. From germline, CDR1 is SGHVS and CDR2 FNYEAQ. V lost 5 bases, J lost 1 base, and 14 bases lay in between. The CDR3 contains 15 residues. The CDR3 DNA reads TGTGCCAGCAGCCTGACAACTGCGCCCCAAGAGACCCAGTACTTC. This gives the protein CASSLTTAPQETQYF.

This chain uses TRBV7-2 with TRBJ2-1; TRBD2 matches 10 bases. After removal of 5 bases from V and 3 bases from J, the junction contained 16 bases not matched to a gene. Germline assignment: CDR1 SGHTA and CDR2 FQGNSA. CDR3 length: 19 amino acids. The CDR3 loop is CASSLKRRGLAVSYNEQFF. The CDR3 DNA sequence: TGTGCCAGCAGCCTAAAACGCCGAGGACTAGCGGTGAGCTACAATGAGCAGTTCTTC. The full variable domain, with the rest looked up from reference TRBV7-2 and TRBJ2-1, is GAGVSQSPSNKVTEKGKDVELRCDPISGHTALYWYRQSLGQGLEFLIYFQGNSAPDKSGLPSDRFSAERTGGSVSTLTIQRTQQEDSAVYLCASSLKRRGLAVSYNEQFFGPGTRLTVL.

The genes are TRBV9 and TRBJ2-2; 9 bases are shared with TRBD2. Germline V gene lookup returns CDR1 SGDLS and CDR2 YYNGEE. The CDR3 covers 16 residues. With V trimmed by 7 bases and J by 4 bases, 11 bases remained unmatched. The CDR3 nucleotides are TGTGCCAGCGGGGTTGCGGGGGGGCCGGGCACCGGGGAGCTGTTTTTT. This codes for CASGVAGGPGTGELFF.

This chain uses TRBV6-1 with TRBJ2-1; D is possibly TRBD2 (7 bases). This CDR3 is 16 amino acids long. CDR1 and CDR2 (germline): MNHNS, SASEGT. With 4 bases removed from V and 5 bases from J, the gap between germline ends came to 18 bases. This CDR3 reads CASSVAGVRGDNEQFF. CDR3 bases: TGTGCCAGCAGTGTGGCAGGGGTCCGGGGGGACAATGAGCAGTTCTTC.

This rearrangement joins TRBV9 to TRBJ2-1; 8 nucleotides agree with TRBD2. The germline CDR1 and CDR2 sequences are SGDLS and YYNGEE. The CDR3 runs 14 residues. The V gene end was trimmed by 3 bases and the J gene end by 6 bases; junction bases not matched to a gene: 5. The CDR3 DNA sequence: TGTGCCAGCAGCGCTAGCGGGCTACTCAATGAGCAGTTCTTC. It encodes CASSASGLLNEQFF.

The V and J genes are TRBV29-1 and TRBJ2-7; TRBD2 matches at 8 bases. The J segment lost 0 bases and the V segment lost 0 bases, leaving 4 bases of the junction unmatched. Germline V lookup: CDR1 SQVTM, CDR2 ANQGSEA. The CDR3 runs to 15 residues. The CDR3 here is CSVEEKAGGSYEQYF. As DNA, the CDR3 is TGCAGCGTTGAAGAGAAGGCGGGAGGCTCCTACGAGCAGTACTTC.

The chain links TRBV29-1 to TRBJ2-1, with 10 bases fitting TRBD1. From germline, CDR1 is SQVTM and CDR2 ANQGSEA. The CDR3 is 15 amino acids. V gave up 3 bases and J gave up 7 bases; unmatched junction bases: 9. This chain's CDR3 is CSVDYGGQGSNEQFF. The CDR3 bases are TGCAGCGTTGATTACGGGGGACAGGGGAGTAATGAGCAGTTCTTC.

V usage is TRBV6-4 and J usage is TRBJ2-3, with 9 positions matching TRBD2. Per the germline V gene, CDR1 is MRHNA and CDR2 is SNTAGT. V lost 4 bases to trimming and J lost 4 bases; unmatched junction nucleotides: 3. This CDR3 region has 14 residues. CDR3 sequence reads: CASSGLAGSDTQYF. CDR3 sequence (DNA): TGTGCCAGCAGTGGCCTAGCGGGATCAGATACGCAGTATTTT.

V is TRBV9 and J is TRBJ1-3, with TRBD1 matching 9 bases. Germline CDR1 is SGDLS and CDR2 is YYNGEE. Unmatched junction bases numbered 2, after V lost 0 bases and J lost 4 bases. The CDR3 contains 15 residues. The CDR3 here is CASSVGTGAGNTIYF. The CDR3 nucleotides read TGTGCCAGCAGCGTAGGGACAGGGGCAGGAAACACCATATATTTT.

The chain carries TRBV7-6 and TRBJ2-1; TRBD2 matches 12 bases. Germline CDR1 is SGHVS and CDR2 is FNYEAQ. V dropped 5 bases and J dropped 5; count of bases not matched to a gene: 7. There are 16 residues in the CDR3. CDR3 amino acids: CASSPATSGGDNEQFF. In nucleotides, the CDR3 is TGTGCCAGCAGCCCGGCGACTAGCGGGGGAGACAATGAGCAGTTCTTC.

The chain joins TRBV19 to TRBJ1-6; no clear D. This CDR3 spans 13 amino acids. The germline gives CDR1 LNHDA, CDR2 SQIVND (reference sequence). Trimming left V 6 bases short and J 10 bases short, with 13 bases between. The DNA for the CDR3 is TGTGCCAGTAGAAACAGAAGCGGCTCACCCCTCCACTTT. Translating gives CASRNRSGSPLHF.

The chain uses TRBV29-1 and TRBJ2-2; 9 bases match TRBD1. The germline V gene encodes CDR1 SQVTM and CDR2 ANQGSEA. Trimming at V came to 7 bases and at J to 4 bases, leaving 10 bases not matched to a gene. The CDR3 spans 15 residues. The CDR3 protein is CSATRGQGRTGELFF. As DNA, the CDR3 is TGCAGCGCAACTAGAGGACAGGGGCGCACCGGGGAGCTGTTTTTT.

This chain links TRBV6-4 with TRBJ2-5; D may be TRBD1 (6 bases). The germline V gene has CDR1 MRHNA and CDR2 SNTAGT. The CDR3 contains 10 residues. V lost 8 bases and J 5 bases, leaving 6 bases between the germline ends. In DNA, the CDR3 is TGTGCCAGCCAGGGGGAGACCCAGTACTTC. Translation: CASQGETQYF.

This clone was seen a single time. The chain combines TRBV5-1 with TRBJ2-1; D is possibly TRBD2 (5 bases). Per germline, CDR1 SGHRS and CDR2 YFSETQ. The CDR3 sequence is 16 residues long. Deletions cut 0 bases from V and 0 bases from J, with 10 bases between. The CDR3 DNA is TGCGCCAGCAGCTTGGGCGGGCCTAGCTCCTACAATGAGCAGTTCTTC. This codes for CASSLGGPSSYNEQFF.

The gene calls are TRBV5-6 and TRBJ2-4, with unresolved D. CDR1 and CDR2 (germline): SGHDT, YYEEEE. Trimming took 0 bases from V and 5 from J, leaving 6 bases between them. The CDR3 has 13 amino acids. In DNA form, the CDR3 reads TGTGCCAGCAGCTTGGGGGCAGAAAACATTCAGTACTTC. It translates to CASSLGAENIQYF.

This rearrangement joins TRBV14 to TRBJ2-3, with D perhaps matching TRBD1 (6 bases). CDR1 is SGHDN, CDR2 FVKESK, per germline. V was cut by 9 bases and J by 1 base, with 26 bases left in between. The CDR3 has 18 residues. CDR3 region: CARTWDNLERAGTDTQYF. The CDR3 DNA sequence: TGTGCCAGGACCTGGGACAACTTGGAAAGAGCGGGCACAGATACGCAGTATTTT.

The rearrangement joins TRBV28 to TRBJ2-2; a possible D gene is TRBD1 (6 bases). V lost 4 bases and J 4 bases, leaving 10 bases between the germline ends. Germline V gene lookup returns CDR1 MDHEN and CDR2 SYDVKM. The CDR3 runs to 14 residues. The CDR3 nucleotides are TGTGCCAGCAGTTACCAGGGGTTCACCGGGGAGCTGTTTTTT. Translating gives CASSYQGFTGELFF.

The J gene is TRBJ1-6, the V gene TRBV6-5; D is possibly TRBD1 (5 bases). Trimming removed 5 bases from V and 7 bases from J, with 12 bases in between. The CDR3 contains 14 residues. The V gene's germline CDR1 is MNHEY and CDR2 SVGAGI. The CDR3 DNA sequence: TGTGCCAGCAGTCGGGGGGACCCAAATTCACCCCTCCACTTT. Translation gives CASSRGDPNSPLHF.